This TCR beta chain was profiled in a study of early T cells in non-severe SARS-CoV-2 infection. Overall study context: Sequencing input comprised bulk RNA from unsorted whole blood; chain pairing was not available.

Study results and limitations: Matching with VDJdb favored anti-spike CD8 responses (missing private and CD4 specificities).

Separate cDNA molecules each had unique molecular identifiers attached to them. TCRdb redid the calling of the 5' RACE reads with MiXCR, one entry per CDR3 protein. Of some 80,000 distinct CDR3 sequences listed, less than 5.5% are singletons. As for this clonotype: What it binds is unknown.

V dropped 4 bases and J dropped 0 bases, with 14 bases sitting between them. CDR1 is SGHVS and CDR2 is FQNEAQ in the germline V gene. The CDR3 has 16 residues. Sample: whole blood, taken at baseline. The chain joins TRBV7-8 to TRBJ2-3; no definite D call. The source of this sequence is an adult who was a healthcare worker with PCR-confirmed SARS-CoV-2 infection or an uninfected control (not recorded which). In DNA, the CDR3 is TGTGCCAGCAGCTCCCGACGGATAGATAGCACAGATACGCAGTATTTT. This codes for CASSSRRIDSTDTQYF.